This paragraph covers one TCR beta chain sequence. There is no known antigen for this receptor. The input lacks base qualities; no much larger clone sits a single base away. The data stem from a study of blood T cells in healthy people across ages (dated by TCRdb to the mid-2010s). Study-level background: In model experiments, template switching captured roughly one uniquely barcoded TCR beta cDNA molecule for every two T cells. Using deep sequencing normalized with unique cDNA molecular identifiers, the study measured how TCR beta repertoire diversity changes with age. The donors were split into four age groups: young (average approximately 16 years), middle-aged (around 37), aged (approximately 60) and long-lived (over 75). To avoid experimental bias, donors of different ages were distributed randomly across sequencing lanes. The study analyzed two additional independent replicas of 1 million unique cDNA reads from the same blood draw for two donors, one aged 18 to 29 and one aged 80 or older. Summary of the overall study and its limitations: Because profiling used bulk unsorted PBMCs, naive and antigen-experienced compartments could not be compared conclusively. A strong correlation was found between observed TCR beta diversity and the percentage of naive T cells measured by flow cytometry. As age increased, observed TCR beta diversity per million T cells dropped in a roughly linear way, and a significant reduction was already evident by age approximately 40. Because donor CMV infection status was unknown, age-related changes in expanded clonotypes were potentially confounded. The long-lived group showed more naive CD4+ T cells, fewer expanded clones and increased TCR diversity than the aged group, suggesting age selection. Estimates of total diversity from one million sequenced T cells were regarded as lower bounds and underestimates.

Relative to germline, V is missing 0 bases and J is missing 1 base, with 9 bases of the junction outside any gene match. According to the germline V gene, CDR1 reads SGHDN and CDR2 reads FVKESK. The CDR3, from cysteine to phenylalanine, totals 18 residues. The read is trimmed to its CDR3 DNA, 54 bases read in frame from base 1. The library was made by 5' RACE. Instrument on record: Illumina HiSeq 2500. A second PCR of roughly 7 to 12 cycles was run with a J-beta primer mix and a sample-barcoded 5' primer. A template-switch 5' adaptor carrying 12 random nucleotides introduced a unique molecular identifier onto each TCR beta cDNA molecule. Each sample yielded at least 2.5 million CDR3-containing paired-end reads. First-strand cDNA synthesis was performed from all RNA using the Mint cDNA synthesis kit, with priming by a TRBC-specific oligonucleotide. After uracil-DNA glycosylase treatment, a first 18-cycle PCR used universal primers M1SS and BC2_uni_R on all cDNA. The study's processing was this. For normalization, 1 million high-quality reads were randomly selected from each sample, with every read carrying a distinct molecular identifier. Reads with shared molecular identifiers were discarded instead of being binned into consensus sequences. MiTCR, set to a Q25 quality threshold and the strictest error-elimination algorithm, was used for CDR3 identification, clonotype clustering and error correction. A nonparametric unseen species model with Euler transformation was used to estimate lower-bound total TCR beta diversity. Using fastp trimming at Q25 and MiXCR clonotype assembly, TCRdb reanalyzed the public sequencing data and kept in-frame beta chains. Rows merge per CDR3 protein into single entries with the most common DNA and genes. These V and J calls originate from TCRdb's pipeline instead of the authors' own analysis. The table for this sample lists approximately 810,000 distinct CDR3 sequences; under 35% of them were counted only once. The top ten hold around 15% of the sample.

Systemically healthy Caucasian individuals from Russia, 39 in total and aged roughly 6 to 100 years, were included as donors. About 9.8 milliliters of peripheral blood were drawn from each donor into EDTA-treated Vacutainer tubes. Ficoll-Paque density-gradient centrifugation was used to isolate PBMCs, with at least 6.5 million obtained per sample. Total RNA, at least 6 micrograms per sample, was extracted from PBMCs with Trizol reagent. The percentages of naive CD45RAhigh/CD27high T cells were determined by flow cytometry on a PBMC aliquot from every donor. The chain uses TRBV14 and TRBJ2-3, and 8 junctional nucleotides match TRBD2. Sequenced material: blood. The clonotype was recovered from a woman older than 75 in good health. The encoded CDR3 is CASSQDRERGTRTDTQYF. The nucleotide sequence reads as follows: TGTGCCAGCAGCCAAGATAGGGAGCGGGGGACTCGCACAGATACGCAGTATTTT.